The TCR beta chain under discussion was sequenced for a study of T cell clones after liver transplantation. Study-wide results and caveats: Post-transplant, graft-donor-reactive CD4 TCRbeta sequences in blood dropped significantly in most of the 8 subjects.

The repertoire was sequenced with immunoSEQ multiplex PCR; TCRdb's copy has only in-frame clones and lacks some. This sample yields 40,000 to 55,000 clones, of which about 82% are seen a single time; over 2% belongs to the top ten. As to this clone: Its antigen is not identified.

Germline-derived CDR1 and CDR2 are MDHEN and SYDVKM. Trimming pared 6 bases from V and 4 bases from J, leaving 7 bases between. This CDR3 region has 12 residues. The sequencing here drew on CD4+ T cells from blood, taken 24 months after liver transplant. The TCR originated in a human patient who received a liver transplant. Some T cells may trace back to the graft donor. The chain carries TRBV28 and TRBJ1-3; no clear D. This CDR3 is CASSTAGNTIYF. The CDR3 region has the DNA TGTGCCAGCAGCACCGCCGGAAACACCATATATTTT.